This T cell receptor beta chain was obtained from a study of Tregs in tolerant kidney transplant recipients. Study-wide points: This study did not directly address biological reproducibility. Changing PCR primers prevented nucleotide comparison between some patients' samples.

Profiled with immunoSEQ multiplex PCR; TCRdb holds only in-frame clones, not every one. The table lists 74,000 or so clones, around 90% of them singletons. Mixed chimerism was transient after nonmyeloablative marrow transplants from related graft donors. Thawed PBMCs were FACS-sorted into unstimulated CD4+CD25+CD127- regulatory T cells, CD4+CD25- non-regulatory cells, CD4 and CD8 cells. This clone was recorded only once. Its antigen remains unknown. Germline trimming cut 6 bases from V and 6 bases from J; bases unmatched to any gene: 8. The CDR3 is made up of 15 amino acids. The germline V gene has CDR1 SEHNR and CDR2 FQNEAQ (reference sequence).

This clonotype originated in a human patient who received a combined kidney and bone marrow transplant. A subset of T cells may come from the graft donor. This specimen consisted of CD4+ T cells from blood (PBMCs), obtained 24 months after the transplant. The chain is built from TRBV7-9 and TRBJ1-3; 10 positions match TRBD1. For the CDR3, the DNA is TGTGCCAGCAGAATCCGGGACAGGGGTGAAAACACCATATATTTT. Amino acid sequence: CASRIRDRGENTIYF.